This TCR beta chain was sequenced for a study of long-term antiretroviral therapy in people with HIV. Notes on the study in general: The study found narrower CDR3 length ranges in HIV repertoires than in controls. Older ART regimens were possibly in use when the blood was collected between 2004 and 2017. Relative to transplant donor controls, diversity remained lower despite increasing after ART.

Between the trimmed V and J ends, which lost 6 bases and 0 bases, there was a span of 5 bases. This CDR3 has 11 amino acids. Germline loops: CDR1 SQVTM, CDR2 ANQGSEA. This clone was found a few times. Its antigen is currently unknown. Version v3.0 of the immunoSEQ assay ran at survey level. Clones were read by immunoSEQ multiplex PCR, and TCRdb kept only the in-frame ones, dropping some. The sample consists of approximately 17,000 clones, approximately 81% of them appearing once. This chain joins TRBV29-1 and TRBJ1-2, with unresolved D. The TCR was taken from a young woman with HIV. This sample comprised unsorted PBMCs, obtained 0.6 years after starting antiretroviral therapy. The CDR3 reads CSVIANYGYTF. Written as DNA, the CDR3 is TGCAGCGTCATAGCTAACTATGGCTACACCTTC.